Following are 26 T cell receptor beta chains from one sample sequenced in a study of Ad26.COV2.S vaccination and SARS-CoV-2 variants. TCRdb's copy holds only in-frame clones and misses some; the assay was immunoSEQ multiplex PCR. The sample lists about 370,000 clones, 70% to 90% occurring once. Stated treatment: about 20 received Ad26.COV2.S at low or high dose, single or two shots; about five received placebo; per-sample allocation not given. Sample collection was performed on day 63 after the first vaccine or placebo injection. Sample: peripheral blood, taken in a trial of Ad26.COV2.S vaccine versus placebo. All receptors derive from a person between 18 and 65 years old who received the Ad26.COV2.S COVID-19 vaccine or a placebo.

This clone is a singleton in its sample. The V call is TRBV6-1, the J call TRBJ1-2; D not certain. This CDR3 is built from 15 residues. Germline V gene sequence: CDR1 MNHNS, CDR2 SASEGT. The germline V and J ends were trimmed by 0 bases and 0 bases, with 8 bases remaining between them. The CDR3 here is CASSEADTSNYGYTF. The CDR3 DNA reads as TGTGCCAGCAGTGAAGCCGACACCTCTAACTATGGCTACACCTTC.

As to this clone: This specimen includes other DNA sequences encoding the same CDR3. V and J are TRBV28 and TRBJ2-1; D is unclear. The CDR3 is made up of 11 amino acids. The germline gives CDR1 MDHEN, CDR2 SYDVKM. Deletions cut 6 bases from V and 4 bases from J, with 4 bases between. The DNA for the CDR3 is TGTGCCAGCAGCGCTTACAATGAGCAGTTCTTC. Residues: CASSAYNEQFF.

The CDR3 DNA reads TGTGCCTGGAACCCTTCGGACACCTCCTACGAGCAGTACTTC. It is translated as CAWNPSDTSYEQYF. The chain employs TRBV30 and TRBJ2-7, with a possible D match to TRBD1 (5 bases). The germline CDR1 and CDR2 sequences are GTSNPN and SVGIG (reference sequence). Deletions cut 4 bases from V and 0 bases from J, with 13 bases between. This CDR3 has 14 amino acids.

The chain carries TRBV7-2 and TRBJ2-7; 8 bases line up with TRBD2. The V gene end was trimmed by 4 bases and the J gene end by 2 bases; junction bases not matched to a gene: 7. Germline lookup yields CDR1 SGHTA and CDR2 FQGNSA. The CDR3 sequence is 15 residues long. CDR3 in DNA: TGTGCCAGCAGCTACGGACTAGCCTGGACCTACGAGCAGTACTTC. The encoded protein is CASSYGLAWTYEQYF.

V gene TRBV6-5 combines with J gene TRBJ2-3; TRBD2 matches at 7 bases. Germline-derived CDR1 and CDR2 are MNHEY and SVGAGI. CDR3 size: 13 residues. Germline trimming cut 8 bases from V and 0 bases from J; bases unmatched to any gene: 2. CDR3 sequence (DNA): TGTGCCAGCCGGCGGGGGAGCACAGATACGCAGTATTTT. Translated: CASRRGSTDTQYF.

The V call is TRBV7-9, the J call TRBJ2-1; TRBD1 aligns across 10 bases. Losses at the gene ends were 6 bases for V and 7 bases for J; bases not matched to a gene: 6. Germline V lookup: CDR1 SEHNR, CDR2 FQNEAQ (reference sequence). CDR3 length: 14 residues. CDR3 DNA: TGTGCCAGCAGGCGGACAGGGGGGCAAAATGAGCAGTTCTTC. This translates into CASRRTGGQNEQFF.

The V gene is TRBV10-3, the J gene TRBJ2-5, with D uncertain. Trimming removed 2 bases from V and 5 bases from J, with 9 bases in between. The CDR3 contains 13 residues. Per the germline V gene, CDR1 is ENHRY and CDR2 is SYGVKD. The CDR3 region is CAISEPARETQYF. In nucleotides, the CDR3 is TGTGCCATCAGTGAGCCCGCGAGGGAGACCCAGTACTTC.

The V gene is TRBV28, the J gene TRBJ1-2; D unresolved. This CDR3 has 9 amino acids. The germline CDR1 and CDR2 sequences are MDHEN and SYDVKM. Trimming cost V 10 bases and J 4 bases, with 4 bases left between them. The chain's CDR3 is CATFYGYTF. CDR3 nucleotides: TGTGCCACCTTCTATGGCTACACCTTC.

The chain is built from TRBV5-1 and TRBJ2-3; 8 bases fit TRBD1. The trim removed 5 bases at V and 2 bases at J, leaving 16 bases unmatched. Germline-derived CDR1 and CDR2 are SGHRS and YFSETQ. This CDR3 has 18 amino acids. The CDR3 reads CASRQGVVDQTSTDTQYF. The DNA of the CDR3 is TGCGCCAGCAGACAGGGGGTGGTGGACCAAACTTCCACAGATACGCAGTATTTT.

The V and J genes are TRBV7-9 and TRBJ2-1; 9 bases map to TRBD2. The V gene's germline CDR1 is SEHNR and CDR2 FQNEAQ (reference sequence). Trimming removed 5 bases from V and 7 bases from J; junction bases left unmatched: 15. The CDR3 is 17 amino acids. CDR3 sequence reads: CASSPRGGAVKGNEQFF. The CDR3 coding sequence is TGTGCCAGCAGCCCACGCGGGGGGGCAGTAAAGGGAAATGAGCAGTTCTTC.

A single count supports this clone. V gene TRBV6-2 or TRBV6-3 combines with J gene TRBJ2-4, with a possible D match to TRBD2 (7 bases). The CDR3 loop spans 19 amino acids. The V and J ends lost 4 bases and 7 bases respectively, with 29 bases between them. Germline V CDR1 and CDR2: MNHEY, SVGEGT. The CDR3 DNA reads as TGTGCCAGCAGTTCCTGGGGGCCGGAAGACAGGTTGGGAGGGAACATTCAGTACTTC. It is translated as CASSSWGPEDRLGGNIQYF.

This clone has a single count. The CDR3 DNA follows: TGTGCCAGCAGGGGGAGGGTCTCTGATACGCAGTATTTT. Its translation: CASRGRVSDTQYF. The chain is built from TRBV27 and TRBJ2-3; 7 bases match TRBD2. This CDR3 contains 13 residues. With V trimmed by 6 bases and J by 6 bases, 6 bases remained unmatched. CDR1 MNHEY and CDR2 SMNVEV come from the germline V gene (reference sequence).

The gene calls are TRBV6-2 or TRBV6-3 and TRBJ2-7, with 7 bases identical to TRBD2. Germline loops: CDR1 MNHEY, CDR2 SVGEGT. This CDR3 region has 15 residues. J was trimmed by 0 bases and V by 4 bases; bases with no gene match: 6. CDR3 nucleotide sequence: TGTGCCAGCAGTTTTGCTAGCGGCAGCTCCTACGAGCAGTACTTC. Its translation is CASSFASGSSYEQYF.

The gene calls are TRBV3-1 (or the pseudogene TRBV3-2) and TRBJ1-2; TRBD1 is a possible D gene (6 bases). The V gene lost 4 bases and the J gene lost 8 bases, with 14 bases spanning the gap. CDR3 length: 13 residues. Germline CDR1 is LGHDT and CDR2 is YNNKEL (reference sequence). The CDR3 DNA reads TGTGCCAGCAGCCGGGGGCGCGATAGGGGCTACACCTTC. It yields the protein CASSRGRDRGYTF.

This chain joins TRBV7-2 and TRBJ2-5; no definite D call. The CDR3 covers 13 residues. Trimming left V 4 bases short and J 1 base short, with 7 bases between. Germline lookup yields CDR1 SGHTA and CDR2 FQGNSA. The CDR3 region is CASSSGGQETQYF. The DNA for the CDR3 is TGTGCCAGCAGCTCGGGCGGCCAAGAGACCCAGTACTTC.

This chain joins TRBV29-1 and TRBJ2-3, with D possibly being TRBD1 (5 bases). Germline V CDR1 and CDR2: SQVTM, ANQGSEA. The CDR3 is 15 residues long. Between the trimmed V and J ends, which lost 2 bases and 0 bases, there was a span of 12 bases. CDR3 nucleotide sequence: TGCAGCGTTGAAAGGGGCCGTCAAAGCACAGATACGCAGTATTTT. The encoded protein is CSVERGRQSTDTQYF.

Points on this clone: Within the sample, other DNA sequences also encode this same CDR3. The CDR3 loop is CASSPGRNQPQHF. Here the CDR3 DNA reads TGTGCCAGCTCACCAGGGCGCAATCAGCCCCAGCATTTT. The chain combines TRBV18 with TRBJ1-5; D is ambiguous. The V and J ends lost 2 bases and 2 bases respectively, with 4 bases between them. The germline gives CDR1 KGHSH, CDR2 LQKENI. The CDR3 extends over 13 amino acids.

The gene calls are TRBV19 and TRBJ2-2; 12 positions agree with TRBD2. The CDR3 consists of 17 residues. Germline-derived CDR1 and CDR2 are LNHDA and SQIVND (reference sequence). The trim removed 6 bases at V and 5 bases at J, leaving 10 bases unmatched. The CDR3 DNA follows: TGTGCCAGTAGAGAGAGACTAGCGGGAGTAAGGACCGGGGAGCTGTTTTTT. It codes for CASRERLAGVRTGELFF.

V gene TRBV15 combines with J gene TRBJ2-6; tentatively, D is TRBD2 (5 bases). V was cut by 1 base and J by 1 base, with 8 bases left in between. The CDR3 spans 16 residues. Germline-derived CDR1 and CDR2 are LNHNV and YYDKDF (reference sequence). CDR3 sequence: CATSRVEGSGANVLTF. The CDR3 DNA sequence: TGTGCCACCAGCAGAGTAGAGGGATCTGGGGCCAACGTCCTGACTTTC.

This chain links TRBV4-1 with TRBJ1-4; 10 nucleotides agree with TRBD1. Unmatched junction bases numbered 9, after V lost 4 bases and J lost 7 bases. Germline loops: CDR1 MGHRA, CDR2 YSYEKL. The CDR3 loop spans 16 amino acids. The CDR3 reads CASSLRQGAAGEKLFF. CDR3 nucleotide sequence: TGCGCCAGCAGCCTTAGACAGGGGGCTGCAGGTGAAAAACTGTTTTTT.

For the CDR3, the DNA is TGTGCCTGGAACCTTTGGGGACAGGGGATCACAGATACGCAGTATTTT. This encodes CAWNLWGQGITDTQYF. V and J are TRBV30 and TRBJ2-3; 10 bases are shared with TRBD1. Germline trimming cut 4 bases from V and 2 bases from J; bases unmatched to any gene: 9. Germline V CDR1 and CDR2: GTSNPN, SVGIG (reference sequence). This CDR3 region has 16 residues.

V is TRBV10-3 and J is TRBJ2-3; 8 positions agree with TRBD2. The CDR3 is 12 residues long. Germline V gene sequence: CDR1 ENHRY, CDR2 SYGVKD. After removal of 10 bases from V and 12 bases from J, the junction contained 12 bases not matched to a gene. The CDR3 sequence: CATETLAGSQYF. The CDR3 coding sequence is TGTGCCACCGAGACGTTAGCGGGATCACAGTATTTT.

The rearrangement joins TRBV2 to TRBJ1-4; possibly TRBD1 for D (6 bases). This CDR3 has 17 amino acids. From germline, CDR1 is SNHLY and CDR2 FYNNEI. V lost 1 base and J lost 1, with 13 bases in between. The CDR3 DNA is TGTGCCAGCAGTGAAGGAGACAGAGGGGGAACTAATGAAAAACTGTTTTTT. This translates into CASSEGDRGGTNEKLFF.

V usage is TRBV5-4 and J usage is TRBJ2-3, with 8 bases that match TRBD1. Per germline, CDR1 SGHNT and CDR2 YYREEE (reference sequence). Trimming cost V 4 bases and J 1 base; bases outside gene matches: 5. The length of the CDR3 is 15 residues. DNA for the CDR3: TGTGCCAGCAGCGATTGGGGACAGGGCACAGATACGCAGTATTTT. Translation: CASSDWGQGTDTQYF.

The V and J genes are TRBV24-1 and TRBJ2-1, with 12 nucleotides matching TRBD2. V trimming: 4 bases; J trimming: 0 bases; junction bases outside the gene matches: 15. The CDR3 spans 21 residues. Germline CDR1 is KGHDR and CDR2 is SFDVKD. The CDR3 DNA reads TGTGCCACCAGTGACCGCGGACTAGCGGGGTCCGTCAAGGGCTCCTACAATGAGCAGTTCTTC. Translating gives CATSDRGLAGSVKGSYNEQFF.

For the CDR3, the DNA is TGTGCCAGCAGCGGGACGGAAAATGAAAAACTGTTTTTT. As protein: CASSGTENEKLFF. This sequence joins TRBV5-5 and TRBJ1-4; tentative D call: TRBD1 (5 bases). The germline V and J ends were trimmed by 4 bases and 5 bases, with 9 bases remaining between them. Germline V lookup: CDR1 SGHKS, CDR2 YYEKEE (reference sequence). The CDR3 is made up of 13 amino acids.